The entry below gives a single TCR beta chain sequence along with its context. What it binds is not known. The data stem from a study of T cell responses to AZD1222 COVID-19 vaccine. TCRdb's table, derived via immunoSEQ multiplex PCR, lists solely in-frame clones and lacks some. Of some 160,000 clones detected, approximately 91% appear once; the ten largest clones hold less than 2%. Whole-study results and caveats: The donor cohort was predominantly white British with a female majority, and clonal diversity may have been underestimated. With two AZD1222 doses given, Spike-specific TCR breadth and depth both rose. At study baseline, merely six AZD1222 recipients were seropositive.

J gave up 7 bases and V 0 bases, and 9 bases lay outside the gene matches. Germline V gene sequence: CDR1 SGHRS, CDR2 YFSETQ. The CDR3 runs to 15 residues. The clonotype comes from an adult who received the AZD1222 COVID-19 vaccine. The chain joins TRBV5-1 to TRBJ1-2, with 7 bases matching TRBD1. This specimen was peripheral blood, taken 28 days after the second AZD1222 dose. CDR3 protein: CASSLEGHRGGGYTF. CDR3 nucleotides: TGCGCCAGCAGCTTGGAAGGGCACAGGGGAGGTGGCTACACCTTC. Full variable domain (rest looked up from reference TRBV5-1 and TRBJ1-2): KAGVTQTPRYLIKTRGQQVTLSCSPISGHRSVSWYQQTPGQGLQFLFEYFSETQRNKGNFPGRFSGRQFSNSRSEMNVSTLELGDSALYLCASSLEGHRGGGYTFGSGTRLTVV.